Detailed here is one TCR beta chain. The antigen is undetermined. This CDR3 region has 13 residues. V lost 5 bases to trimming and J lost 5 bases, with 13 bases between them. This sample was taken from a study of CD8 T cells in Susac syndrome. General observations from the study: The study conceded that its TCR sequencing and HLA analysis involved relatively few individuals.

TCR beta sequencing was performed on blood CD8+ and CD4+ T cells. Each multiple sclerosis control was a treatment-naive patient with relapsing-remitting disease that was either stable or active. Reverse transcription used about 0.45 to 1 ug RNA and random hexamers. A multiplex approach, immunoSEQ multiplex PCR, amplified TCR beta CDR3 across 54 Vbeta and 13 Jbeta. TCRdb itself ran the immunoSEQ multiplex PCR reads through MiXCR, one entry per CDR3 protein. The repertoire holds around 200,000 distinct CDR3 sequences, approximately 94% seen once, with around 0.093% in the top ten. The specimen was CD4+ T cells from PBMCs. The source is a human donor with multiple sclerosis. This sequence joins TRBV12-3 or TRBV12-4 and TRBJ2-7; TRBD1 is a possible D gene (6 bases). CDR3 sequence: CASSPQQGDEQYF. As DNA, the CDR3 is TGTGCCAGCAGTCCCCAACAGGGCGACGAGCAGTACTTC.